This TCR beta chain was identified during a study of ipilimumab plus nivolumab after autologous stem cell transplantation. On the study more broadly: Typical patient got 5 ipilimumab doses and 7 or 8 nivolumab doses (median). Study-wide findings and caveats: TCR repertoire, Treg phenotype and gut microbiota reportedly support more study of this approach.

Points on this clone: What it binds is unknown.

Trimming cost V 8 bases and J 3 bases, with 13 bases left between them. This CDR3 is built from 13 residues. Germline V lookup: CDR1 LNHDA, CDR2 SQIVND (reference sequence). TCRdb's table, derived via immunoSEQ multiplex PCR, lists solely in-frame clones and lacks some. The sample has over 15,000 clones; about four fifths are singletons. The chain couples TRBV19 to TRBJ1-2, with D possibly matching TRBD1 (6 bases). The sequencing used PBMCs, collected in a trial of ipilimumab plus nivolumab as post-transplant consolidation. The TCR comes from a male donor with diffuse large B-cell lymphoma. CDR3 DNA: TGTGCCAGTCACAGGGTAGGAGACTATGGCTACACCTTC. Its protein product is CASHRVGDYGYTF.